This TCR beta chain was sequenced for a study of cytomegalovirus exposure and HLA in healthy donors. The study's findings and limits: Both high specificity and high sensitivity reportedly marked the classifier's diagnosis of cytomegalovirus status.

The CDR3 runs to 16 residues. From germline, CDR1 is SGHAT and CDR2 FQNNGV. V gave up 5 bases and J gave up 7 bases, with 20 bases separating them. The PCR contained 60 Vbeta and 13 Jbeta primers. The protocol was immunoSEQ multiplex PCR, while the TCRdb copy is restricted to in-frame clones and leaves out a portion. This table holds 200,000 to 300,000 clones, roughly 85% found once. Healthy people donating bone marrow made up the donors. Donors counted as nominally healthy when sampled, yet unrecorded immune exposures were likely. Comment on this clone: Its antigen is currently unknown.

The receptor comes from a girl between 2 and 10 years old in good health and CMV-seronegative. This chain links TRBV11-2 with TRBJ1-4; a possible D gene is TRBD1 (5 bases). Sequencing used PBMCs. The CDR3 coding sequence is TGTGCCAGCAGCGCAATTGGTACAGGATACTTTGAAAAACTGTTTTTT. Translated, it gives CASSAIGTGYFEKLFF.